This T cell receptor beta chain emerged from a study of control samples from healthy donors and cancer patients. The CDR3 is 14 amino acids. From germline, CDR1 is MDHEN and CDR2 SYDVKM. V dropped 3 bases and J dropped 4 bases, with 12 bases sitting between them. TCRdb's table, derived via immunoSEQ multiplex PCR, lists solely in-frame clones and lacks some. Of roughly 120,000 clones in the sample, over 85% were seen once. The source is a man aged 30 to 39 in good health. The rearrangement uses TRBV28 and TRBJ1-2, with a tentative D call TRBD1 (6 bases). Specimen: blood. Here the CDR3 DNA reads TGTGCCAGCAGTTTTTCCCCGACAGGCTATGGCTACACCTTC. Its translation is CASSFSPTGYGYTF.